Listed here are 2 T cell receptor beta chains from one sample, sequenced in a study of siplizumab effects on memory and regulatory T cells. TCRdb's copy holds only in-frame clones and misses some; the assay was immunoSEQ multiplex PCR. The repertoire holds roughly 92,000 clones, with about 93% as singletons. Sequencing was carried out using non-Treg CD4+ T cells sorted from blood. The receptors originated from a human donor in good health.

The chain combines TRBV18 with TRBJ2-2; D unresolved. The CDR3 has 14 residues. Germline values: CDR1 KGHSH, CDR2 LQKENI. Between the trimmed V and J ends, which lost 4 bases and 0 bases, there was a span of 6 bases. The CDR3 loop is CASSLQTNTGELFF. CDR3 coding DNA: TGTGCCAGCTCACTACAGACGAACACCGGGGAGCTGTTTTTT.

A word on this clone: Different DNA sequences within this sample yield the same CDR3. The chain recombines TRBV7-2 with TRBJ2-3; D uncertain. Trimming removed 3 bases from V and 6 bases from J, with 4 bases in between. The CDR3 consists of 11 residues. The V gene's germline CDR1 is SGHTA and CDR2 FQGNSA. CDR3 sequence (DNA): TGTGCCAGCAGCTTTAGGGATACGCAGTATTTT. Translation: CASSFRDTQYF.